Presented here are 25 T cell receptor beta chains from one specimen sequenced in a study of Ad26.COV2.S vaccination and SARS-CoV-2 variants. The method was immunoSEQ multiplex PCR; TCRdb's version includes in-frame clones alone and lacks a portion of them. The repertoire holds roughly 140,000 clones, with 86% as singletons. The material was peripheral blood, obtained after recovery from COVID-19. All receptors come from a human donor who had recovered from COVID-19.

Only one count was recorded for this clone. The chain is built from TRBV10-3 and TRBJ2-2; 12 bases are shared with TRBD2. Germline V gene sequence: CDR1 ENHRY, CDR2 SYGVKD. This CDR3 is 16 amino acids long. Trimming took 4 bases from V and 5 from J; bases not matched to a gene: 5. This chain's CDR3 is CAISGRLAGDTGELFF. For the CDR3, the DNA is TGTGCCATCAGTGGTAGACTAGCGGGGGATACCGGGGAGCTGTTTTTT.

This chain connects TRBV10-1 to TRBJ2-2; D is ambiguous. Trimming took 4 bases from V and 7 from J, leaving 7 bases between them. Germline V gene sequence: CDR1 WNHNN, CDR2 SYGVQD (reference sequence). This CDR3 has 12 residues. The DNA of the CDR3 is TGCGCCAGCAGTGGATGGGACGGGGAGCTGTTTTTT. Translated, it gives CASSGWDGELFF.

There are a few counts of this clone. The genes are TRBV18 and TRBJ1-5; D is perhaps TRBD1 (5 bases). Trimming shortened V by 2 bases and J by 4 bases, and 6 bases separated the two germline ends. CDR3 length equals 13 residues. The germline gives CDR1 KGHSH, CDR2 LQKENI. CDR3 nucleotides: TGTGCCAGCTCACCAGGGACGAATCAGCCCCAGCATTTT. Amino acid sequence: CASSPGTNQPQHF.

The chain carries TRBV7-9 and TRBJ2-5, with no clear D. Germline loops: CDR1 SEHNR, CDR2 FQNEAQ (reference sequence). The ends were cut back, 7 bases at V and 5 bases at J, with 11 bases in the middle. The CDR3 is made up of 12 amino acids. The CDR3 DNA sequence: TGTGCCAGCACCGAATTCGCGGAGACCCAGTACTTC. Translating gives CASTEFAETQYF.

The chain uses TRBV19 and TRBJ1-2; D gene ambiguous. Trimming cost V 7 bases and J 2 bases, with 14 bases left between them. Germline V lookup: CDR1 LNHDA, CDR2 SQIVND (reference sequence). The CDR3 is 14 amino acids. The CDR3 sequence: CASNINSENYGYTF. As DNA, the CDR3 is TGTGCCAGTAATATTAACAGCGAAAACTATGGCTACACCTTC.

This clone was counted a single time. The chain links TRBV6-2 or TRBV6-3 to TRBJ2-7; TRBD2 matches at 12 bases. The CDR3 is made up of 15 amino acids. Germline V gene lookup returns CDR1 MNHEY and CDR2 SVGEGT. After removal of 6 bases from V and 6 bases from J, the junction contained 9 bases not matched to a gene. The CDR3 nucleotides are TGTGCCAGCAGCAAGACTAGCGGGGGCCTACGCGAGCAGTACTTC. Protein: CASSKTSGGLREQYF.

This clone was detected a few times. The chain carries TRBV6-1 and TRBJ1-4; 7 nucleotides agree with TRBD1. J lost 2 bases, V lost 4 bases, and 13 bases had no gene match. Germline values: CDR1 MNHNS, CDR2 SASEGT. This CDR3 is 18 amino acids long. CDR3 region: CASSGTGLDGGTNEKLFF. Here the CDR3 DNA reads TGTGCCAGCAGTGGGACAGGCCTCGATGGGGGCACTAATGAAAAACTGTTTTTT.

The V call is TRBV6-5, the J call TRBJ2-7, with 7 nucleotides matching TRBD1. V was pared by 2 bases and J by 5 bases, with 3 bases of the junction left unmatched. From germline, CDR1 is MNHEY and CDR2 SVGAGI. CDR3 length: 13 amino acids. CDR3 sequence reads: CASSYTGEHEQYF. CDR3 nucleotide sequence: TGTGCCAGCAGTTACACAGGGGAGCACGAGCAGTACTTC.

The chain carries TRBV7-8 and TRBJ1-2; TRBD1 agrees at 7 bases. The trim removed 5 bases at V and 10 bases at J, leaving 7 bases unmatched. Germline lookup yields CDR1 SGHVS and CDR2 FQNEAQ. The CDR3 runs to 12 residues. This chain's CDR3 is CASSQEQGYYTF. The CDR3 DNA reads TGTGCCAGCAGCCAAGAACAGGGGTACTACACCTTC.

The gene calls are TRBV2 and TRBJ1-1; 12 bases map to TRBD1. The CDR3 spans 16 residues. Germline V gene lookup returns CDR1 SNHLY and CDR2 FYNNEI. J gave up 5 bases and V 6 bases, and 10 bases lay outside the gene matches. CDR3 in amino acids: CASSKGGQGARTEAFF. The CDR3 coding sequence is TGTGCCAGCAGCAAAGGGGGACAGGGGGCGCGTACTGAAGCTTTCTTT.

The chain combines TRBV14 with TRBJ1-1; D not resolved. The CDR3 is 13 amino acids. Germline CDR1 reads SGHDN; CDR2 reads FVKESK. V was shortened by 1 base and J by 8 bases, with 11 bases between the two germline ends. The CDR3, as DNA: TGTGCCAGCAGCCAAGTGGCCGTACTCGAAGCTTTCTTT. Protein sequence: CASSQVAVLEAFF.

This clone has just one count. The V call is TRBV30, the J call TRBJ1-2; the match to TRBD1 covers 7 bases. Germline V gene lookup returns CDR1 GTSNPN and CDR2 SVGIG (reference sequence). V dropped 1 base and J dropped 2; count of bases not matched to a gene: 1. The CDR3 runs to 13 residues. The DNA for the CDR3 is TGTGCCTGGAGTGGGGGACAGAACTATGGCTACACCTTC. This encodes CAWSGGQNYGYTF.

The rearrangement joins TRBV5-6 to TRBJ1-4; 10 positions agree with TRBD1. The CDR3 extends over 15 amino acids. From germline, CDR1 is SGHDT and CDR2 YYEEEE. Germline trimming cut 5 bases from V and 8 bases from J; bases unmatched to any gene: 9. CDR3 coding DNA: TGTGCCAGCAGTCACCTCGGGACAGGGGAAGAAAAACTGTTTTTT. Translating gives CASSHLGTGEEKLFF.

This sequence joins TRBV11-2 and TRBJ1-1, with D perhaps TRBD1 (6 bases). Deletions cut 1 base from V and 7 bases from J, with 7 bases between. Germline values: CDR1 SGHAT, CDR2 FQNNGV. The CDR3 is made up of 12 amino acids. CDR3 in amino acids: CASSLVRGEAFF. The CDR3 nucleotides read TGTGCCAGCAGCTTAGTCAGGGGTGAAGCTTTCTTT.

In this sample, this clone turned up a few times. The rearrangement links TRBV28 to TRBJ1-1; perhaps TRBD1 as D (5 bases). The germline V gene encodes CDR1 MDHEN and CDR2 SYDVKM. V was pared by 2 bases and J by 2 bases, with 12 bases between. The CDR3 runs 15 residues. CDR3 sequence: CASSLGGTGNTEAFF. The CDR3, as DNA: TGTGCCAGCAGTTTAGGGGGGACCGGCAACACTGAAGCTTTCTTT.

V usage is TRBV5-6 and J usage is TRBJ2-5; D possibly uses TRBD1 or TRBD2 (5 bases each). Germline V gene sequence: CDR1 SGHDT, CDR2 YYEEEE. Deletions cut 6 bases from V and 1 base from J, with 16 bases between. This CDR3 comprises 15 residues. CDR3 loop: CASTNSPGPQETQYF. DNA of the CDR3: TGTGCCAGCACCAACTCTCCGGGACCCCAAGAGACCCAGTACTTC. Full variable domain (rest looked up from reference TRBV5-6 and TRBJ2-5): DAGVTQSPTHLIKTRGQQVTLRCSPKSGHDTVSWYQQALGQGPQFIFQYYEEEERQRGNFPDRFSGHQFPNYSSELNVNALLLGDSALYLCASTNSPGPQETQYFGPGTRLLVL.

The J gene is TRBJ2-6, the V gene TRBV2, with TRBD1 matching 7 bases. There are 17 residues in the CDR3. The V gene end was trimmed by 8 bases and the J gene end by 6 bases; junction bases not matched to a gene: 16. Germline V gene lookup returns CDR1 SNHLY and CDR2 FYNNEI. The CDR3 region has the DNA TGTGCCAGCGGTTTCACAGGGGCCTCGGATGTGGCCAACGTCCTGACTTTC. Translation gives CASGFTGASDVANVLTF.

This clone came up once. The V call is TRBV28, the J call TRBJ1-2; 7 nucleotides match TRBD1. V dropped 6 bases and J dropped 8; count of bases not matched to a gene: 15. The CDR3 runs to 15 residues. Per germline, CDR1 MDHEN and CDR2 SYDVKM. CDR3 sequence (DNA): TGTGCCAGCAGCCCCCCGACAGGGAGGACTTACGGCTACACCTTC. It is translated as CASSPPTGRTYGYTF.

The chain combines TRBV4-3 with TRBJ2-2; 7 bases agree with TRBD2. V was clipped by 2 bases and J by 4 bases; unmatched bases: 4. The length of the CDR3 is 15 residues. Germline values: CDR1 LGHNA, CDR2 YSLEER. CDR3: CASSQKAGSTGELFF. The CDR3 bases are TGCGCCAGCAGCCAAAAAGCGGGAAGCACCGGGGAGCTGTTTTTT.

The chain joins TRBV5-4 to TRBJ2-1, with 11 nucleotides matching TRBD2. Germline trimming cut 4 bases from V and 9 bases from J; bases unmatched to any gene: 15. The CDR3 contains 17 residues. Per germline, CDR1 SGHNT and CDR2 YYREEE (reference sequence). CDR3 sequence (DNA): TGTGCCAGCAGCCCGGGCCCTAGCGGGGGGACCCTTAGTGAGCAGTTCTTC. Its translation is CASSPGPSGGTLSEQFF.

This clone was detected once. CDR3 DNA sequence: TGCGCCAGCAGCTTGGGACCGGAATACGAGCAGTACTTC. Protein: CASSLGPEYEQYF. V is TRBV5-1 and J is TRBJ2-7; D is uncertain. V dropped 0 bases and J dropped 4 bases, with 8 bases sitting between them. Germline CDR1 reads SGHRS; CDR2 reads YFSETQ. The CDR3 covers 13 residues. Together with reference TRBV5-1 and TRBJ2-7, the CDR3 gives the full variable domain: KAGVTQTPRYLIKTRGQQVTLSCSPISGHRSVSWYQQTPGQGLQFLFEYFSETQRNKGNFPGRFSGRQFSNSRSEMNVSTLELGDSALYLCASSLGPEYEQYFGPGTRLTVT.

The rearrangement links TRBV6-2 or TRBV6-3 to TRBJ1-1; no reliable D call. Germline CDR1 is MNHEY and CDR2 is SVGEGT. V lost 5 bases to trimming and J lost 3 bases, with 16 bases between them. There are 15 residues in the CDR3. CDR3 residues: CASSPYGRWDTEAFF. As DNA, the CDR3 is TGTGCCAGCAGTCCCTACGGACGGTGGGACACTGAAGCTTTCTTT.

Written as DNA, the CDR3 is TGCGCCAGCAGCTTGACAGGTGGGGATGAAAAACTGTTTTTT. Protein: CASSLTGGDEKLFF. The chain joins TRBV5-1 to TRBJ1-4, with D possibly matching TRBD1 (5 bases). The ends were cut back, 1 base at V and 6 bases at J, with 10 bases in the middle. This CDR3 contains 14 residues. Per the germline V gene, CDR1 is SGHRS and CDR2 is YFSETQ.

This chain links TRBV12-3 or TRBV12-4 with TRBJ1-4, with D perhaps matching TRBD1 (6 bases). Trimming took off 5 bases at V and 5 bases at J, with 9 bases between the two ends. The CDR3 sequence is 13 residues long. The DNA for the CDR3 is TGTGCCAGCAGTGAGGGGGGGAATGAAAAACTGTTTTTT. Protein sequence: CASSEGGNEKLFF.

This clone was recorded only once. The V and J genes are TRBV19 and TRBJ1-3; D may be TRBD1 (5 bases). Germline lookup yields CDR1 LNHDA and CDR2 SQIVND (reference sequence). The CDR3 covers 17 residues. The germline V and J ends were trimmed by 4 bases and 6 bases, with 22 bases remaining between them. The CDR3 bases are TGTGCCAGTAGTAGGGCCTCCGTCGGGGGAGGAGAAAACACCATATATTTT. Translation: CASSRASVGGGENTIYF.